This TCR beta chain is drawn from a study of cytomegalovirus exposure and HLA in healthy donors. Use of 60 Vbeta and 13 Jbeta primers characterized the PCR. This table comes from immunoSEQ multiplex PCR, and its TCRdb copy is limited to in-frame clones, with some not included. The sample shows about 43,000 clones, 70% to 85% of them seen only once. CDR3 size: 15 residues. Germline CDR1 reads LNHDA; CDR2 reads SQIVND (reference sequence). V lost 6 bases, J lost 6 bases, and 10 bases stayed unmatched. This clone was seen a single time. The donors comprised healthy bone marrow donors. The source is a man younger than 45 in good health and CMV-seronegative. This chain connects TRBV19 to TRBJ2-1; 8 bases map to TRBD1. The sequencing input was PBMCs. In nucleotides, the CDR3 is TGTGCCAGTAGCCAATTCGGGACAGGCACCAATGAGCAGTTCTTC. It encodes CASSQFGTGTNEQFF. Together with reference TRBV19 and TRBJ2-1, the CDR3 gives the full variable domain: DGGITQSPKYLFRKEGQNVTLSCEQNLNHDAMYWYRQDPGQGLRLIYYSQIVNDFQKGDIAEGYSVSREKKESFPLTVTSAQKNPTAFYLCASSQFGTGTNEQFFGPGTRLTVL.